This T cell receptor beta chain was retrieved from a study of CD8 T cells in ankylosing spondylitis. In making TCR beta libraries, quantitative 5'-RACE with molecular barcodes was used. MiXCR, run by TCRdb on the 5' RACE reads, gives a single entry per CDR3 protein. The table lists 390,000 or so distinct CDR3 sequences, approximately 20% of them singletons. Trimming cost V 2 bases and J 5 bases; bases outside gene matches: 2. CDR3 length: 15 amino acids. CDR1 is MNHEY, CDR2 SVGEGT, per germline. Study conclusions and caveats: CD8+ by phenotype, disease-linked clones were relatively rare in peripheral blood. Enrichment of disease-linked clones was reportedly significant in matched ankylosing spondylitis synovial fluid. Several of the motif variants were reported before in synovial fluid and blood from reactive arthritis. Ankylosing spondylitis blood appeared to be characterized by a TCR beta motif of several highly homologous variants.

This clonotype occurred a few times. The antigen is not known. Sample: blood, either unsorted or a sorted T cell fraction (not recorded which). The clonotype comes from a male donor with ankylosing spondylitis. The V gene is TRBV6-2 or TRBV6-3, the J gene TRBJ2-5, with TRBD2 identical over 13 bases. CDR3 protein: CASSYGLAGVETQYF. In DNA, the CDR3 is TGTGCCAGCAGTTACGGACTAGCGGGAGTGGAGACCCAGTACTTC.